This T cell receptor beta chain was identified during a study of blood T cells in healthy people across ages. Regarding this clonotype: Antigen: not known.

Study observations and caveats: Aged donors had fewer naive CD4+ cells and lower diversity than long-lived donors.

The use of a sample-barcoded 5' primer and a J-beta primer mix characterized a second PCR of roughly 6 to 11 cycles. TCRdb re-called the 5' RACE reads with MiXCR, one entry per CDR3 protein. The table lists around 1,800,000 distinct CDR3 sequences, approximately 40% of them singletons. The CDR3 spans 17 residues. Trimming cost V 6 bases and J 7 bases; bases outside gene matches: 14. The germline V gene has CDR1 MNHNS and CDR2 SASEGT. The chain has TRBV6-1 and TRBJ2-1, with 11 nucleotides matching TRBD2. The source is a human donor in good health. The specimen was blood. This CDR3 reads CASRTGTSGRRGNEQFF. CDR3 DNA sequence: TGTGCCAGCAGGACCGGGACTAGCGGCCGCCGGGGAAATGAGCAGTTCTTC.